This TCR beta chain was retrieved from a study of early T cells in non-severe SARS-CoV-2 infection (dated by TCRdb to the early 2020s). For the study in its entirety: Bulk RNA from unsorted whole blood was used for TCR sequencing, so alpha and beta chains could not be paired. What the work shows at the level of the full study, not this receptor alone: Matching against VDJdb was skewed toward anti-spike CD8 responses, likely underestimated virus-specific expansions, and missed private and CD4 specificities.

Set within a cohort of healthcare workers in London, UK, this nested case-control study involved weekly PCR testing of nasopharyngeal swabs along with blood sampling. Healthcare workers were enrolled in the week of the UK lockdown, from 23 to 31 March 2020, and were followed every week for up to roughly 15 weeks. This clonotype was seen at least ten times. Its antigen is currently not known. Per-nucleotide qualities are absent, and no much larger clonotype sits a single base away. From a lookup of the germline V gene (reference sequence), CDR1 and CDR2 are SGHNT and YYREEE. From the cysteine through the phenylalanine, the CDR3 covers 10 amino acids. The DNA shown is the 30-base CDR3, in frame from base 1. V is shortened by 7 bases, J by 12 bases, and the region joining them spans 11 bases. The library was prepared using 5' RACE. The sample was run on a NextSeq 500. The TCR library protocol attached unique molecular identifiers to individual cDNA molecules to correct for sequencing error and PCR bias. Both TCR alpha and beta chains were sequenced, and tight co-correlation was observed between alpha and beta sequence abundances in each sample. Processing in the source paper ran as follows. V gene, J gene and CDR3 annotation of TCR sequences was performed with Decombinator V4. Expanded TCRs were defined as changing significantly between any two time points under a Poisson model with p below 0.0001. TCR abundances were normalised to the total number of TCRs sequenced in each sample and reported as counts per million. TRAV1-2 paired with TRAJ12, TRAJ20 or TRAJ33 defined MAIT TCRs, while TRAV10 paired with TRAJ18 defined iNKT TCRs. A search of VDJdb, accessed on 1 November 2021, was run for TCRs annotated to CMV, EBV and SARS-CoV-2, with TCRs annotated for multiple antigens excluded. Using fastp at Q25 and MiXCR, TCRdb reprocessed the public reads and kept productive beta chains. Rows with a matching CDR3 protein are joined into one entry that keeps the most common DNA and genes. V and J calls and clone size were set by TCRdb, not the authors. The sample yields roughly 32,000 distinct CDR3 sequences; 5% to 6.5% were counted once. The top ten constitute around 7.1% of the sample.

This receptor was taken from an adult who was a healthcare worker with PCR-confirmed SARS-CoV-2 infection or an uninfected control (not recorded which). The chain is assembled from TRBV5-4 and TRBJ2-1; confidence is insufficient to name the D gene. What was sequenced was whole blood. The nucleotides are TGTGCCAGCGGAGAAATTGGGCAGTTCTTC. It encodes CASGEIGQFF. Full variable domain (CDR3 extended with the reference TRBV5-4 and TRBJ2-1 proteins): ETGVTQSPTHLIKTRGQQVTLRCSSQSGHNTVSWYQQALGQGPQFIFQYYREEENGRGNFPPRFSGLQFPNYSSELNVNALELDDSALYLCASGEIGQFFGPGTRLTVL.